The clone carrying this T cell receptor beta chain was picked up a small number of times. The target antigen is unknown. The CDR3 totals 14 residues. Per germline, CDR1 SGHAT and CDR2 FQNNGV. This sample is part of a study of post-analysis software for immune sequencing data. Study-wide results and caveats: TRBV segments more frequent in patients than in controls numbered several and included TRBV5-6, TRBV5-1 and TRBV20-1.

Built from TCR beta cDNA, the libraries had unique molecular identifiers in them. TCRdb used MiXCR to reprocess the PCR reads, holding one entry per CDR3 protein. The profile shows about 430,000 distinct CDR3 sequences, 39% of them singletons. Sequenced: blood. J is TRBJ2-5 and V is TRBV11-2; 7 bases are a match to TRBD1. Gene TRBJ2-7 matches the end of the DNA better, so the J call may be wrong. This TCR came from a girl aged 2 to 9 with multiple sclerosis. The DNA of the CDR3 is TGTGCCAGCAGCTTCGGGACAGCCACCTACGAGCAGTACTTC. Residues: CASSFGTATYEQYF.